The sequence of this T cell receptor beta chain was determined in a study of cytomegalovirus exposure and HLA in healthy donors. At the level of the study: The approximately 710 first-cohort repertoires and the 95 to 150 validation repertoires shared the same platform, a later analysis reported.

Study-wide results and limits: Specific recognition of CMV antigens was confirmed in vitro for a few chains (all CMV-associated).

The assay was immunoSEQ multiplex PCR, and TCRdb's table has in-frame clones only and misses some. The table lists fewer than 70,000 clones, roughly 96% of them singletons. This CDR3 region has 16 residues. Looked up from germline, CDR1 is SGDLS and CDR2 is YYNGEE. V lost 4 bases to trimming and J lost 7 bases; unmatched junction nucleotides: 15. As to this clone: As yet, its antigen is unknown.

The sample taken for sequencing was PBMCs. The clonotype originates from a woman aged 18-30 years in good health and CMV-seropositive. This rearrangement joins TRBV9 to TRBJ2-3; TRBD2 matches 7 bases. CDR3 DNA: TGTGCCAGCAGCCCCCGGGGGGAGCGGGACTCATATACGCAGTATTTT. Its translation is CASSPRGERDSYTQYF. Supplemented by reference TRBV9 and TRBJ2-3, the full variable domain reads DSGVTQTPKHLITATGQRVTLRCSPRSGDLSVYWYQQSLDQGLQFLIQYYNGEERAKGNILERFSAQQFPDLHSELNLSSLELGDSALYFCASSPRGERDSYTQYFGPGTRLTVL.